This T cell receptor (beta chain) came from a study of CD8+ T cells in alopecia areata. Across the study: For the treated group, dosing was oral tofacitinib at 5 to 10 mg twice daily. Points from the study as a whole: Sequencing of scalp samples also includes resident alphabeta T cells from normal skin.

Punch biopsies of lesional scalp, plus peripheral blood, were taken from alopecia areata patients. CDR3 length equals 16 residues. V lost 5 bases and J lost 5, with 20 bases in between. Looked up from germline, CDR1 is SGHRS and CDR2 is YFSETQ. Sequencing relied on a cDNA template that was reverse transcribed from extracted RNA. TCRdb keeps only in-frame clones here, not all; method: immunoSEQ multiplex PCR. Found here are hundreds of thousands of clones, around two thirds of them singletons; the top ten hold approximately 1.2%. A note on this clone: The target antigen is unknown.

The sequences come from CD4+ T cells sorted from blood, collected at week 0. The sequence came from a human donor with alopecia areata. The V and J genes are TRBV5-1 and TRBJ2-1; tentatively, D is TRBD1 (6 bases). As DNA, the CDR3 is TGCGCCAGCAGTATCGGTGGGGGCGGATTGAACAATGAGCAGTTCTTC. Its translation: CASSIGGGGLNNEQFF. Full variable domain (remainder filled in from reference TRBV5-1 and TRBJ2-1): KAGVTQTPRYLIKTRGQQVTLSCSPISGHRSVSWYQQTPGQGLQFLFEYFSETQRNKGNFPGRFSGRQFSNSRSEMNVSTLELGDSALYLCASSIGGGGLNNEQFFGPGTRLTVL.